The clone carrying this T cell receptor (beta chain) was counted only a few times. The antigen remains undetermined. This specimen belongs to a study of identical twins. Points from the study as a whole: Twins' surplus sharing was weaker for beta out-of-frame sequences.

The CDR3 consists of 17 residues. From germline, CDR1 is SEHNR and CDR2 FQNEAQ (reference sequence). The ends lost 1 base at V and 5 bases at J; junction bases unmatched: 14. Each CDR3 protein is one row after TCRdb ran MiXCR on the 5' RACE reads. Here the sample spans 1,800,000 or so distinct CDR3 sequences, 25% to 35% being singletons. The sequencing sample was made of cord blood. This TCR was recovered from a newborn girl in good health. The J gene is TRBJ2-7, the V gene TRBV7-9; 7 bases line up with TRBD2. CDR3: CASSLGTQRDVPNEQYF. The CDR3 DNA reads as TGTGCCAGCAGCTTAGGGACACAGCGGGACGTCCCCAACGAGCAGTACTTC.